This entry concerns a single TCR beta chain. This entry is derived from a study of shared T cell receptors in the human thymus. This table comes from immunoSEQ multiplex PCR, and its TCRdb copy is limited to in-frame clones, with some not included. The sample includes 700,000 to 750,000 clones, 70% to 90% seen only once; the top ten take about 0.0098%. These data also formed part of another study, on human thymus T cells.

This sequence was found in a girl under three years old with a congenital heart defect. The sample was thymocytes.

The CDR3 DNA reads TGCAGCGTCGGACATAGGATAGGCTACACCTTC. It codes for CSVGHRIGYTF. The rearrangement joins TRBV29-1 to TRBJ1-2, with D possibly being TRBD1 (5 bases). The V and J ends lost 6 bases and 8 bases respectively, with 13 bases between them. This CDR3 spans 11 amino acids. Germline assignment: CDR1 SQVTM and CDR2 ANQGSEA.